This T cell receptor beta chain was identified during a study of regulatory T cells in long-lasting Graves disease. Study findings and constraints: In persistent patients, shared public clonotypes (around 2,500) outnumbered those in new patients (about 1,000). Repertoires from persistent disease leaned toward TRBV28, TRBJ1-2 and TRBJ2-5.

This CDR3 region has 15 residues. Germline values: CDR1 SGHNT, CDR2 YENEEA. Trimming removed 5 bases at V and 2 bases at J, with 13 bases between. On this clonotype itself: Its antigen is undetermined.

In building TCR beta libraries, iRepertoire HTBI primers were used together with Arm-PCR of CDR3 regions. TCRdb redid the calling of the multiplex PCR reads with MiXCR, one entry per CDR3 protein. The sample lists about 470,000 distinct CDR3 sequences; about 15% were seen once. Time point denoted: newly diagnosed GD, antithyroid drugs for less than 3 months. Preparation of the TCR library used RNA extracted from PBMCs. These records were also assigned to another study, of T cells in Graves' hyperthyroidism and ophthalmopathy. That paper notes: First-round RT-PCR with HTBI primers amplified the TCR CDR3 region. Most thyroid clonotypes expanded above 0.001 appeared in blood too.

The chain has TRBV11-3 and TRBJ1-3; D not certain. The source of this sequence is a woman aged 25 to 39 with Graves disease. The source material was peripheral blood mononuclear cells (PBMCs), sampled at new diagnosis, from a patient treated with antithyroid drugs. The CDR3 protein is CASSPTFETGNTIYF. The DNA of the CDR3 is TGTGCCAGCAGCCCTACCTTCGAGACTGGAAACACCATATATTTT. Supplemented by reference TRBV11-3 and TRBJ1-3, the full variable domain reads EAGVVQSPRYKIIEKKQPVAFWCNPISGHNTLYWYLQNLGQGPELLIRYENEEAVDDSQLPKDRFSAERLKGVDSTLKIQPAELGDSAVYLCASSPTFETGNTIYFGEGSWLTVV.